This T cell receptor beta chain was obtained from a study of blood T cell repertoires in COVID-19. At the level of the study: T cells, B-cell-depleted T cells, or PBMCs provided the cDNA or gDNA that served as material.

Clinical history as reported by participants underpinned cohort assignment. Looked up from germline, CDR1 is LNHDA and CDR2 is SQIVND (reference sequence). The CDR3 consists of 15 residues. Germline trimming cut 7 bases from V and 5 bases from J; bases unmatched to any gene: 9. In the original analysis: Scientists estimated how many nucleated cells there were by amplifying reference gene primers. Using immunoSEQ multiplex PCR, the repertoire was profiled, and TCRdb retains in-frame clones only, with some absent. V, J and clone size are taken as reported in that table, and D and trimming were inferred from the DNA itself. The table shows about 230,000 clones, with roughly nine tenths occurring only once.

The genes are TRBV19 and TRBJ2-5; TRBD2 matches at 11 bases. The TCR sequence derives from a woman in her 30s with acute COVID-19. Sequencing was done on a sample of PBMCs or T cells enriched from blood (not recorded which). The CDR3 here is CASTTSGGQKETQYF. The CDR3 nucleotides read TGTGCCAGTACTACTAGCGGGGGCCAGAAGGAGACCCAGTACTTC.